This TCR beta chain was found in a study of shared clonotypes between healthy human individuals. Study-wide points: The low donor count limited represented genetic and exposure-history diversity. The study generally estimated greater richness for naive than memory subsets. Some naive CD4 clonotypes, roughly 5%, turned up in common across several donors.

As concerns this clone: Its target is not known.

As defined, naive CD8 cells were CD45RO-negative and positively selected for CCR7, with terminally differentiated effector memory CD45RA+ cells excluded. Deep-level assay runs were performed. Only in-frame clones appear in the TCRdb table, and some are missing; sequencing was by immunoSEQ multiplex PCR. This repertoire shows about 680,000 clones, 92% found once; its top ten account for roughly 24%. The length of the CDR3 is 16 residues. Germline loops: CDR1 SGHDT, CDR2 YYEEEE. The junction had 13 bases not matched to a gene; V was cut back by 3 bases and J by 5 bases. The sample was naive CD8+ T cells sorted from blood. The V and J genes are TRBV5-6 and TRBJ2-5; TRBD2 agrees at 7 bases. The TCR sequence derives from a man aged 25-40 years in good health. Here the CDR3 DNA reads TGTGCCAGCAGCTACGGATCTGGACTAGGGCAGGAGACCCAGTACTTC. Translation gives CASSYGSGLGQETQYF.